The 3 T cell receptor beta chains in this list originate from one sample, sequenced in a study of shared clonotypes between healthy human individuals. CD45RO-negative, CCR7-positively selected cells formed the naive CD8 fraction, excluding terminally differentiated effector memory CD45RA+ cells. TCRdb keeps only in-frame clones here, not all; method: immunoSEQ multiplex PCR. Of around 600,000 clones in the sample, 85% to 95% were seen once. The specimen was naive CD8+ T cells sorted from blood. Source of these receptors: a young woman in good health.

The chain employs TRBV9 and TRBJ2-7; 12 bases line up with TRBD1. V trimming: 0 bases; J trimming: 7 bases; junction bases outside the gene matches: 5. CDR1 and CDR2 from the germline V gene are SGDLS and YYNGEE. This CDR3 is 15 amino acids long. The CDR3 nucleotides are TGTGCCAGCAGCGTAGAATGGGACAGGGGGCAGGAGCAGTACTTC. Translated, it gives CASSVEWDRGQEQYF.

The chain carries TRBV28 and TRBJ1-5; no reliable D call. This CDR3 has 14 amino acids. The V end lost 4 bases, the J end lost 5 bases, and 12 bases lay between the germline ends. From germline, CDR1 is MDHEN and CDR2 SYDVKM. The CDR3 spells CASSWTYEYQPQHF. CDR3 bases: TGTGCCAGCAGTTGGACGTATGAATATCAGCCCCAGCATTTT.

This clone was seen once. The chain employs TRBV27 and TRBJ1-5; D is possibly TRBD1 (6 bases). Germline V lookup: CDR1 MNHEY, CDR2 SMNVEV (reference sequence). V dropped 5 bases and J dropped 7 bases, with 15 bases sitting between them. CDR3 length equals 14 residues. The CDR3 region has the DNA TGTGCCAGCAGTCCATTACAGGGAACCCAGCCCCAGCATTTT. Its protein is CASSPLQGTQPQHF.